The clone carrying this T cell receptor (beta chain) has a count of ten or more. Its antigen is currently unknown. V gave up 4 bases and J gave up 1 base, with 7 bases separating them. The length of the CDR3 is 13 residues. Germline CDR1 reads MNHEY; CDR2 reads SVGEGT. Library construction for TCR beta used iRepertoire HTBI primers and Arm-PCR of CDR3 regions. TCRdb reprocessed the multiplex PCR reads via MiXCR and lists one record per CDR3 protein. The data contain 400,000 to 450,000 distinct CDR3 sequences, roughly a quarter of them singletons. The data originate from a study of regulatory T cells in long-lasting Graves disease. At the level of the study: A definition of persistent Graves' disease required over 5 years of antithyroid drugs plus positive TSH receptor antibodies. Study-wide points: Persistent disease preferred TRBV28, TRBJ1-2 and TRBJ2-5. Those with persistent disease had in common more public clonotypes (more than 2,500) than new patients (approximately 890).

The time point: persistent/refractory GD, antithyroid drugs over 5 years with positive TRAb. RNA extracted from PBMCs served as the sequencing template. Guidelines of the American Thyroid Association were used to diagnose Graves' disease. The chain couples TRBV6-2 or TRBV6-3 to TRBJ1-1; D uncertain. The sequence came from a female donor with Graves disease. Source: peripheral blood mononuclear cells (PBMCs), taken when the disease was refractory, from a patient treated with antithyroid drugs. CDR3 loop: CASSSTENTEAFF. CDR3 sequence (DNA): TGTGCCAGCAGTTCGACGGAGAACACTGAAGCTTTCTTT.